The present TCR beta chain was sequenced within a study of T cell responses to AZD1222 COVID-19 vaccine. The CDR3 consists of 14 residues. The germline CDR1 and CDR2 sequences are LGHDT and YNNKEL (reference sequence). Trimming shortened V by 2 bases and J by 5 bases, and 12 bases separated the two germline ends. Notes on this clone: Its antigen is unidentified.

Here immunoSEQ multiplex PCR was the method, and the copy in TCRdb shows in-frame clones only, minus some. This sample carries about 140,000 clones, approximately 90% of them seen once, and the ten largest clones take about 3%. Findings and caveats of the study: Most donors were white British, females outnumbered males, and clonal diversity was possibly underestimated. Among spike-specific TCRs, nearly half reportedly target unmutated variant regions.

The chain carries TRBV3-1 (or the pseudogene TRBV3-2) and TRBJ1-2; D not resolved. The sample was peripheral blood, taken on day 0 of AZD1222 vaccination. The TCR was taken from an adult in good health. The CDR3 protein is CASSQRGPGYGYTF. The CDR3 coding sequence is TGTGCCAGCAGCCAACGGGGTCCCGGGTATGGCTACACCTTC.